The sample holds a few counts of the clone carrying this T cell receptor beta chain. No antigen is known for it. The method was immunoSEQ multiplex PCR; TCRdb's version includes in-frame clones alone and lacks a portion of them. The sample yields around 990,000 clones, roughly 77% seen once. Looked up from germline, CDR1 is SGDLS and CDR2 is YYNGEE. Between the trimmed V and J ends, which lost 4 bases and 2 bases, there was a span of 7 bases. The CDR3 consists of 13 residues. This record comes from a study of shared clonotypes between healthy human individuals. Whole-study results and caveats: Clonotype sharing levels among donors were expected to vary with sequencing depth.

This chain uses TRBV9 with TRBJ1-5, with unresolved D. The receptor was derived from a man in his late teens or twenties in good health. Some clones in this sample may be carry-over from other donors' samples. Specimen: memory CD4+ T cells from PBMCs. Regarding subset: CD45RA-negative fraction. DNA for the CDR3: TGTGCCAGCAGCCCACTGGGCAATCAGCCCCAGCATTTT. Residues: CASSPLGNQPQHF.